This T cell receptor (beta chain) was recovered during a study of T cell responses to AZD1222 COVID-19 vaccine. Study-wide context: Some second doses came at about 4 weeks and others at about 12 weeks; these were pooled.

The method was immunoSEQ multiplex PCR; TCRdb's version includes in-frame clones alone and lacks a portion of them. The sample contains around 130,000 clones, around 89% of which appear only once. Germline V CDR1 and CDR2: SGDLS, YYNGEE. With 10 bases removed from V and 4 bases from J, the gap between germline ends came to 12 bases. The CDR3 runs to 12 residues. Study findings and constraints: Repertoires were obtained only post-peak T cell response. Breadth and depth of Spike-specific TCRs rose after two AZD1222 doses.

A word on this clone: What it binds is not known.

Sequenced material: peripheral blood, taken on day 0 of AZD1222 vaccination. The origin of this receptor is an adult in good health. The genes are TRBV9 and TRBJ2-1; no firm D call. The chain's CDR3 is CAPFGVYNEQFF. CDR3 DNA: TGTGCCCCCTTTGGGGTGTACAATGAGCAGTTCTTC. The variable domain in full, completed from reference TRBV9 and TRBJ2-1, reads DSGVTQTPKHLITATGQRVTLRCSPRSGDLSVYWYQQSLDQGLQFLIQYYNGEERAKGNILERFSAQQFPDLHSELNLSSLELGDSALYFCAPFGVYNEQFFGPGTRLTVL.